This T cell receptor beta chain emerged from a study of control samples from healthy donors and cancer patients (TCRdb year 2020). Regarding this clone: Its antigen is still unknown. No much larger clone exists at a distance of one base, and base qualities are not known.

Library preparation was by the immunoSEQ multiplex PCR assay. What TCRdb holds here is the immuneACCESS table cut down to in-frame rearrangements. Part of the clones is not present; checked against another copy, under half of the missing clones reflect an unresolved V gene, and the others are unexplained. Here the sample has about 170,000 clones; just over 85% occur a single time. Around 5% of the sample goes to the ten largest clones. Reading the germline V gene gives CDR1 KGHDR and CDR2 SFDVKD. At the junction V is shortened by 3 bases and J by 5 bases; bases outside the gene matches: 7. The CDR3 numbers 16 residues from cysteine through phenylalanine. Left in the record is the CDR3 DNA by itself, 48 bases read in frame from the first base.

The sample was blood. The chain is assembled from TRBV24-1 and TRBJ2-3; 10 middle bases align to TRBD1. This receptor was taken from a woman under 40 in good health. Here is the DNA: TGTGCCACCAGTGATGCCGGGACAGGGGATCGAGATACGCAGTATTTT. Its protein product is CATSDAGTGDRDTQYF.